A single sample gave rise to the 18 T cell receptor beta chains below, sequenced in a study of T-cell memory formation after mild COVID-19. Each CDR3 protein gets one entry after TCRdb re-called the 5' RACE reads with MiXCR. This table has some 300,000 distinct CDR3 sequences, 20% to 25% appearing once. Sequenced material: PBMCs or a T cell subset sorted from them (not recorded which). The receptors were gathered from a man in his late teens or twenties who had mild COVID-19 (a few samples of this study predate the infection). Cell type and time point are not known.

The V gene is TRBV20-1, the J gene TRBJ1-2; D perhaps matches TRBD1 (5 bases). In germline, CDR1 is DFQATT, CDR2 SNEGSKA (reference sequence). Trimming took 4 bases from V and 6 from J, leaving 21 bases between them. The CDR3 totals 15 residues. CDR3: CSAISGQGMTHGYTF. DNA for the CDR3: TGCAGTGCTATCTCTGGCCAGGGTATGACCCATGGCTACACCTTC.

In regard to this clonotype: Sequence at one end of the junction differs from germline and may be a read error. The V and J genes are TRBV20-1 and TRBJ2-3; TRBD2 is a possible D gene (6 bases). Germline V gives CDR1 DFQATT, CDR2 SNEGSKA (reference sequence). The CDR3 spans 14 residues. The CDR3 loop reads CSAREGGPTDTQYF. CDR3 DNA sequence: TGCAGTGCTCGAGAAGGAGGGCCCACAGATACGCAGTATTTT.

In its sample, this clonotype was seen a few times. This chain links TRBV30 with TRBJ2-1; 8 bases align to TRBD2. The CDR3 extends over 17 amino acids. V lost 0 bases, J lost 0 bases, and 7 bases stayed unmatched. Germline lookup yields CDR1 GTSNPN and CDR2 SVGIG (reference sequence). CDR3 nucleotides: TGTGCCTGGAGTGTTAAGCGGGGGTGTTGCTCCTACAATGAGCAGTTCTTC. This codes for CAWSVKRGCCSYNEQFF.

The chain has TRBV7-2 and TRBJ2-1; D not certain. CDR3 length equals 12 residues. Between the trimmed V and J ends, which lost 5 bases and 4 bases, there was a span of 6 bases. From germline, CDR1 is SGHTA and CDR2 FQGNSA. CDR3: CASSRIYNEQFF. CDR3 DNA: TGTGCCAGCAGCCGAATTTACAATGAGCAGTTCTTC.

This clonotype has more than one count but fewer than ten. DNA for the CDR3: TGTGCCAGCAGCCAAGACCCGGACCTCGGAGAGGAGCAGTTCTTC. It translates to CASSQDPDLGEEQFF. The rearrangement uses TRBV3-1 and TRBJ2-1; D is uncertain. Between the trimmed V and J ends, which lost 0 bases and 10 bases, there was a span of 16 bases. Germline values: CDR1 LGHDT, CDR2 YNNKEL (reference sequence). The CDR3 consists of 15 residues.

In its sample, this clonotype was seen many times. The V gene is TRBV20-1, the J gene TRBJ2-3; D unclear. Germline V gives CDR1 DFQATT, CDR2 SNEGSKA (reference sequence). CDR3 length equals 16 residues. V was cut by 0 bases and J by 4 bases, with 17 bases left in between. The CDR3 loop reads CSARDVTGSAPDTQYF. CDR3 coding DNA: TGCAGTGCTAGAGATGTGACGGGTTCGGCCCCAGATACGCAGTATTTT.

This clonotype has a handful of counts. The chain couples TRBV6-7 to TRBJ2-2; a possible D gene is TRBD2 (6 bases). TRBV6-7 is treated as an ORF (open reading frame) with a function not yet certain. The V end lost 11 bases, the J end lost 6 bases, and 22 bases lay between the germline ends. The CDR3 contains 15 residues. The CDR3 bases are TGTGCCGACAGTTACGTCGGGACTCGTCCCGGGGAGCTGTTTTTT. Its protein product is CADSYVGTRPGELFF.

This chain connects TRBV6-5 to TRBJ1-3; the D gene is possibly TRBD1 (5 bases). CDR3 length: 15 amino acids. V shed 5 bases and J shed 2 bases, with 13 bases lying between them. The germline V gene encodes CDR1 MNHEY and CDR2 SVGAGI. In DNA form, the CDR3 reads TGTGCCAGCAGTCCTGGTGGGGGGGCTGGAAACACCATATATTTT. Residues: CASSPGGGAGNTIYF.

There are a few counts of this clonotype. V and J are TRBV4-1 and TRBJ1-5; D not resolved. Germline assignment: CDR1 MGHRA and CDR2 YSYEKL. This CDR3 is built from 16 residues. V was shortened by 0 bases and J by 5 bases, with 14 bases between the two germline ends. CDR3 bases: TGCGCCAGCAGCCAAGAAACGCTCTGGGGTCATCAGCCCCAGCATTTT. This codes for CASSQETLWGHQPQHF.

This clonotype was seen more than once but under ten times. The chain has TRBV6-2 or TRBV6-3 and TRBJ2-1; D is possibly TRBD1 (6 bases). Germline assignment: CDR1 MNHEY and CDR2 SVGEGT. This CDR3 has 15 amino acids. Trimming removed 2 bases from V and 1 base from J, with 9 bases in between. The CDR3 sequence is CASSYRDTSYNEQFF. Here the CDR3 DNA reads TGTGCCAGCAGTTACAGGGACACATCCTACAATGAGCAGTTCTTC.

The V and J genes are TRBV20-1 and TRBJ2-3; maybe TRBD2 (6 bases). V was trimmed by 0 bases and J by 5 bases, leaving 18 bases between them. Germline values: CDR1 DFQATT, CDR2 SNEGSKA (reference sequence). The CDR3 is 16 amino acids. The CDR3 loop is CSARDPRLGGVDTQYF. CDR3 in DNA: TGCAGTGCTAGAGATCCCCGACTAGGCGGAGTAGATACGCAGTATTTT.

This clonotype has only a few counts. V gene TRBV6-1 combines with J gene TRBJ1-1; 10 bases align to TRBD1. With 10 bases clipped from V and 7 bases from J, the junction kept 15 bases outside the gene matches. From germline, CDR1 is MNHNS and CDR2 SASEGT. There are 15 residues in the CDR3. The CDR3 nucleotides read TGTGCCACCAGGGAACCGGGACAGGGGAGACTTGAAGCTTTCTTT. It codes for CATREPGQGRLEAFF.

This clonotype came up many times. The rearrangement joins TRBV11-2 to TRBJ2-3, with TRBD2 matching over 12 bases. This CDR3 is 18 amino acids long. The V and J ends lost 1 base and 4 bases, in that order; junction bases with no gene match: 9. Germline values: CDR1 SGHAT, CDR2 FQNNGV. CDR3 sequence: CASSLGTSGGLWADTQYF. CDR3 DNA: TGTGCCAGCAGCTTAGGCACTAGCGGGGGGCTGTGGGCAGATACGCAGTATTTT.

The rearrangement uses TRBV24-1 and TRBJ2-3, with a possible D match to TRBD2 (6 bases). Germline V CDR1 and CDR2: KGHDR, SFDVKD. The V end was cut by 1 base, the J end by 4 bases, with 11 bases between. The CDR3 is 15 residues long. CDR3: CATSDFGGAPDTQYF. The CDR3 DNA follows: TGTGCCACCAGTGATTTTGGCGGGGCACCAGATACGCAGTATTTT.

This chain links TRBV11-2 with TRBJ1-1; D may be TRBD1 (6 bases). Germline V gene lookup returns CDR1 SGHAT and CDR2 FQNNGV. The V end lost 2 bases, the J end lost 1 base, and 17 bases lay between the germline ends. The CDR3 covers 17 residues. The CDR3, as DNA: TGTGCCAGCAGCTTACTCGGGGGCGCGAACCAGAACACTGAAGCTTTCTTT. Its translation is CASSLLGGANQNTEAFF.

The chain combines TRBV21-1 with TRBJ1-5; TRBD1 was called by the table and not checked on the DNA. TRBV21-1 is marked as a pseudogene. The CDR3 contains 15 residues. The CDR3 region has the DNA TGTGCCAGCACCTCCGGACAGGGGGTAGGACAGCCCCAGCATTTT. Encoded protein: CASTSGQGVGQPQHF.

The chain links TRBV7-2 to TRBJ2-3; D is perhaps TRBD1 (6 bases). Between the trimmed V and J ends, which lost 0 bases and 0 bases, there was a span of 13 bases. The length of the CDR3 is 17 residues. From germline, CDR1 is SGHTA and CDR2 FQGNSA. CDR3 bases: TGTGCCAGCAGCTTAGCGCAGGGGACCCCTAGCACAGATACGCAGTATTTT. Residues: CASSLAQGTPSTDTQYF. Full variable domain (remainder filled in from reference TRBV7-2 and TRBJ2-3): GAGVSQSPSNKVTEKGKDVELRCDPISGHTALYWYRQSLGQGLEFLIYFQGNSAPDKSGLPSDRFSAERTGGSVSTLTIQRTQQEDSAVYLCASSLAQGTPSTDTQYFGPGTRLTVL.

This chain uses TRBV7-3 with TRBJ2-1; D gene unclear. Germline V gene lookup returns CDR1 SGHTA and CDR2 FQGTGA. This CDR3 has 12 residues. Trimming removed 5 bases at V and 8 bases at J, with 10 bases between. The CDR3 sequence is CASSLGMDEQFF. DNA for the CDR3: TGTGCCAGCAGCCTAGGGATGGATGAGCAGTTCTTC.